This TCR beta chain is drawn from a study of Graves' ophthalmopathy and Graves' hyperthyroidism. The germline gives CDR1 MGHDK, CDR2 SYGVNS. This CDR3 has 18 amino acids. V lost 3 bases to trimming and J lost 3 bases; unmatched junction nucleotides: 14. RNA served as the template for amplifying TCR beta CDR3 regions. Amplification began with first-round RT-PCR using HTBI primers, then second-round multiplex PCR was performed. TCRdb fed the multiplex PCR reads into MiXCR, producing one record per CDR3 protein. The repertoire consists of more than 1,000,000 distinct CDR3 sequences, with roughly 35% occurring once and the leading ten covering around 10%.

Sequencing used peripheral blood or thyroid tissue (not recorded which). This clonotype originated in an adult man with Graves' hyperthyroidism. J is TRBJ1-2 and V is TRBV25-1; TRBD1 aligns across 9 bases. The CDR3 region has the DNA TGTGCCAGCAGTGACGCTCGGACAGGGGACGGAAAATACTATGGCTACACCTTC. Amino acids: CASSDARTGDGKYYGYTF.